This T cell receptor beta chain is from a study of Ad26.COV2.S vaccination and SARS-CoV-2 variants. The CDR3 contains 13 residues. With 7 bases removed from V and 5 bases from J, the gap between germline ends came to 13 bases. The germline V gene encodes CDR1 LNHDA and CDR2 SQIVND (reference sequence). Only in-frame clones appear in the TCRdb table, and some are missing; sequencing was by immunoSEQ multiplex PCR. The sample carries around 400,000 clones, 75% to 95% recorded once. Described treatment: 19 received Ad26.COV2.S at low or high dose, single or two shots; about five received placebo; per-sample allocation not given. After the first vaccine or placebo injection, samples were drawn on day 63.

The gene calls are TRBV19 and TRBJ2-3, with D tentatively TRBD1 (6 bases). Here the sequenced sample was peripheral blood, taken in a trial of Ad26.COV2.S vaccine versus placebo. This TCR came from a person aged 18-65 years who received the Ad26.COV2.S COVID-19 vaccine or a placebo. Here the CDR3 reads CASISQGLDTQYF. The CDR3 DNA is TGTGCCAGTATCAGTCAGGGGTTAGATACGCAGTATTTT.